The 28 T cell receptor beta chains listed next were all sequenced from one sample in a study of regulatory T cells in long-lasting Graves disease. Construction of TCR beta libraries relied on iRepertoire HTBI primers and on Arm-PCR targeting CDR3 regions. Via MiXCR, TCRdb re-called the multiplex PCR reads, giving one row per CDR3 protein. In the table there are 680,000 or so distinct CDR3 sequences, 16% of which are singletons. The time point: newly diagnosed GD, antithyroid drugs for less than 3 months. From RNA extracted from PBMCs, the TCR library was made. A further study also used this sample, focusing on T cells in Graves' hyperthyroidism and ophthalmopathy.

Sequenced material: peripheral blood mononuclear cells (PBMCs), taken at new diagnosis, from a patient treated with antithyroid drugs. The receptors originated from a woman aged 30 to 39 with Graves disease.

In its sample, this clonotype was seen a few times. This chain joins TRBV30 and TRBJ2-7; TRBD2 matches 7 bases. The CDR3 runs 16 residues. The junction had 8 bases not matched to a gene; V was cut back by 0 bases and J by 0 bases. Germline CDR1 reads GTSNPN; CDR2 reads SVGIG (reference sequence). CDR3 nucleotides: TGTGCCTGGAGTGTGGGAGCGGGATACCTCTCCTACGAGCAGTACTTC. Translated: CAWSVGAGYLSYEQYF.

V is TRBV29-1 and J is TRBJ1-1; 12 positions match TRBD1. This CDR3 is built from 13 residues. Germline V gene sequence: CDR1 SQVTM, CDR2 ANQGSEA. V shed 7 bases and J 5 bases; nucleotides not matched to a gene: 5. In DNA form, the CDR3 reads TGCAGCGCGGGACAGGGGGCTTGGACTGAAGCTTTCTTT. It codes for CSAGQGAWTEAFF.

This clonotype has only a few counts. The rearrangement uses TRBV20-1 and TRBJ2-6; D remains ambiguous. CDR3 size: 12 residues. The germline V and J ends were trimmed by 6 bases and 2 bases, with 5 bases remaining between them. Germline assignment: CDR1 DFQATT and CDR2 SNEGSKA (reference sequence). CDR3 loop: CSANTGANVLTF. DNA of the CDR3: TGCAGTGCCAATACTGGGGCCAACGTCCTGACTTTC.

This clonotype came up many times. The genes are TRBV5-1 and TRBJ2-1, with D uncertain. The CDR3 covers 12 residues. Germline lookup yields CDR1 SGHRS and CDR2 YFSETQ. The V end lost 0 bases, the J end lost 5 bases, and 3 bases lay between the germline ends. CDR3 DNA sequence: TGCGCCAGCAGCTTGGGACACAATGAGCAGTTCTTC. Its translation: CASSLGHNEQFF.

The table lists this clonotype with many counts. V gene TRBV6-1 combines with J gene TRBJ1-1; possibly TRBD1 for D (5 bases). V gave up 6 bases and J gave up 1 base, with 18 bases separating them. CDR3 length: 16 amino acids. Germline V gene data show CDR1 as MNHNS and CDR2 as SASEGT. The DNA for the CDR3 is TGTGCCAGCAGCCCTGGTAAGGGGACCGGGAACACTGAAGCTTTCTTT. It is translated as CASSPGKGTGNTEAFF.

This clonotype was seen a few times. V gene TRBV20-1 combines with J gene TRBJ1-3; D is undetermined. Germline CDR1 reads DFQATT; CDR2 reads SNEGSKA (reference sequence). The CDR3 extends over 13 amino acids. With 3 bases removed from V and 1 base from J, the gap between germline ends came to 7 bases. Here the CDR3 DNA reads TGCAGTGCTAGTCCGGGATCTGGAAACACCATATATTTT. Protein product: CSASPGSGNTIYF.

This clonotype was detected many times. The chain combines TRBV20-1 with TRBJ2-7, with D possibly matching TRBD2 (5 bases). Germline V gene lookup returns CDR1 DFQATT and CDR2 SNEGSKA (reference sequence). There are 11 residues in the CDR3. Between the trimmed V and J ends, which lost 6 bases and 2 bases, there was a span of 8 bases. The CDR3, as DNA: TGCAGTGCGAAGCGGACCTACGAGCAGTACTTC. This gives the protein CSAKRTYEQYF.

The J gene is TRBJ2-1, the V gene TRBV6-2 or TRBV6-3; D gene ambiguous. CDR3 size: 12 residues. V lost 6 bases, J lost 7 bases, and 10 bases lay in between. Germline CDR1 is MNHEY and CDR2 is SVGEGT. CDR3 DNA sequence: TGTGCCAGCAGCAACCCTTCAAATGAGCAGTTCTTC. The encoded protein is CASSNPSNEQFF.

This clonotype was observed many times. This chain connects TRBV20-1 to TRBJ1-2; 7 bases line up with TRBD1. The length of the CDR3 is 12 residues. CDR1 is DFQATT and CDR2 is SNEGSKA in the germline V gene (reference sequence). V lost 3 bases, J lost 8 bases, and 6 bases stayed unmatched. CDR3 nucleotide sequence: TGCAGTGCTAGTTCGACAGGGTCCGGCTACACCTTC. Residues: CSASSTGSGYTF.

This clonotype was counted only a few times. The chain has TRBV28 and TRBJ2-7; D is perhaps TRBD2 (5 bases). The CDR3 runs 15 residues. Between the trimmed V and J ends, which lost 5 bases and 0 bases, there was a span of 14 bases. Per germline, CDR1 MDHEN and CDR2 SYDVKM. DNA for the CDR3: TGTGCCAGCAGTCATCGGGATAGCAGCTCCTACGAGCAGTACTTC. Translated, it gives CASSHRDSSSYEQYF.

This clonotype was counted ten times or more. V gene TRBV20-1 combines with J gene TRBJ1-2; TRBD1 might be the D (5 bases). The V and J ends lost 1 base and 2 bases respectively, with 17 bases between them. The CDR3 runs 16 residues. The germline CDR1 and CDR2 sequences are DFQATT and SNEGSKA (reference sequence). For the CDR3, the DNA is TGCAGTGCTAGAGCCCCGAGAGGGGTGGGGAACTATGGCTACACCTTC. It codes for CSARAPRGVGNYGYTF.

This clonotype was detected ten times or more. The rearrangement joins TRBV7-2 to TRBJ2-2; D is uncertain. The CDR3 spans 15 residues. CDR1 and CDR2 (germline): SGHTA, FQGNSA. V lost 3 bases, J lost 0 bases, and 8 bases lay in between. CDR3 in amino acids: CASSFYFTNTGELFF. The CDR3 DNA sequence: TGTGCCAGCAGCTTCTACTTTACGAACACCGGGGAGCTGTTTTTT.

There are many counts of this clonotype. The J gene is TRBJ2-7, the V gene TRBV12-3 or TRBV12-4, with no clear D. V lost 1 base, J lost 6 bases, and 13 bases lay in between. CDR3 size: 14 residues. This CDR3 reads CASSLGQRAIEQYF. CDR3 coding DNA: TGTGCCAGCAGTTTAGGGCAGCGTGCCATCGAGCAGTACTTC.

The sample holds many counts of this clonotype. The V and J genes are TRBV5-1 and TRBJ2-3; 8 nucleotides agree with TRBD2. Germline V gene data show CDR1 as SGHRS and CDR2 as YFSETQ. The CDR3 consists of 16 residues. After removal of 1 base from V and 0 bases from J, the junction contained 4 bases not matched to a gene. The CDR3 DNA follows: TGCGCCAGCAGCTTGAGTTTAGCGGGAAGCACAGATACGCAGTATTTT. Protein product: CASSLSLAGSTDTQYF.

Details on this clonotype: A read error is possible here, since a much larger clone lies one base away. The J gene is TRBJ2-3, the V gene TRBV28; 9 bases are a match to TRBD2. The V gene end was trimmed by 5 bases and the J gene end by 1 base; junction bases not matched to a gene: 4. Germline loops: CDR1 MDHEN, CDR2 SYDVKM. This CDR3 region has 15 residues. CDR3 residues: CASSGSSGGTDTQYF. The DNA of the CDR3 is TGTGCCAGCAGTGGGTCTAGCGGGGGCACAGATACGCAGTATTTT.

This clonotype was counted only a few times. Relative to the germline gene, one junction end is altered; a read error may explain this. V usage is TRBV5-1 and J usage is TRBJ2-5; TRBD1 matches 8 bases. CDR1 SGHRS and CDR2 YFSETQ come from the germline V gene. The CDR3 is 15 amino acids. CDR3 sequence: CASTLRDRPPGTQYF. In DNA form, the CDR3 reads TGCGCCAGCACCTTGAGGGACAGGCCTCCGGGGACCCAGTACTTC.

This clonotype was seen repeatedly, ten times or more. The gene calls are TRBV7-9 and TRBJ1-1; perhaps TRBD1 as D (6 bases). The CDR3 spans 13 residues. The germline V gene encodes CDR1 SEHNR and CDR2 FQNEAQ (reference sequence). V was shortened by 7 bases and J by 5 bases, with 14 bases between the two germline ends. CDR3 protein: CASNGGRWTEAFF. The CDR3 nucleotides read TGTGCCAGCAATGGGGGGCGGTGGACTGAAGCTTTCTTT.

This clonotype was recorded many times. The CDR3 reads CASRPGTGAYNEQFF. The CDR3 coding sequence is TGTGCCAGCAGACCCGGGACAGGGGCCTACAATGAGCAGTTCTTC. The chain carries TRBV6-1 and TRBJ2-1, with 10 bases matching TRBD1. Germline V gene lookup returns CDR1 MNHNS and CDR2 SASEGT. J lost 2 bases, V lost 6 bases, and 4 bases had no gene match. The CDR3 spans 15 residues.

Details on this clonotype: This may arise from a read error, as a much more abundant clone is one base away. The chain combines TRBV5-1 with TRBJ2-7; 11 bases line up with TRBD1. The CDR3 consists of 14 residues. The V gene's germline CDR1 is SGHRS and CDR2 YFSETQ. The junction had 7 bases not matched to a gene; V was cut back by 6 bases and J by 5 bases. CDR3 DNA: TGCGCCAGCAACTCCGGACAGGGGGCGAACGAGCAGTACTTC. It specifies CASNSGQGANEQYF.

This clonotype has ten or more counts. CDR3 sequence reads: CASSSVFLGIADTQYF. The CDR3 DNA reads as TGTGCCAGCAGTTCGGTTTTTCTAGGTATAGCAGATACGCAGTATTTT. The chain carries TRBV28 and TRBJ2-3; no firm D call. Germline CDR1 reads MDHEN; CDR2 reads SYDVKM. CDR3 length: 16 residues. The germline V and J ends were trimmed by 4 bases and 4 bases, with 18 bases remaining between them.

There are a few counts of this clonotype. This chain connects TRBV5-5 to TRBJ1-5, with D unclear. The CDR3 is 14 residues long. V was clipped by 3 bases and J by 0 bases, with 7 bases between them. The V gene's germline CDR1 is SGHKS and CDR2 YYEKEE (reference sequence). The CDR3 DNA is TGTGCCAGCAGCTGGGAGTATAGCAATCAGCCCCAGCATTTT. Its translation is CASSWEYSNQPQHF.

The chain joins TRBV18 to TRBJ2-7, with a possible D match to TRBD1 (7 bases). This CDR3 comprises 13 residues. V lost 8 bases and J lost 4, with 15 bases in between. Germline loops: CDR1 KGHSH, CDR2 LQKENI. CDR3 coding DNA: TGTGCCAGCCGCGGAGGGGGCGGATACGAGCAGTACTTC. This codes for CASRGGGGYEQYF.

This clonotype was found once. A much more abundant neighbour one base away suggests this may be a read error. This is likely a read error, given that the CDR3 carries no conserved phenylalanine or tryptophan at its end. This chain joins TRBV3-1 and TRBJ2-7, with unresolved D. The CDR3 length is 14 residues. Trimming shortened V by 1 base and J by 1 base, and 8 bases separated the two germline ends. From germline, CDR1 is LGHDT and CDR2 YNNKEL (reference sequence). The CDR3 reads CASSQAGRSYEQYL. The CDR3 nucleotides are TGTGCCAGCAGCCAAGCCGGACGATCCTACGAGCAGTACCTC.

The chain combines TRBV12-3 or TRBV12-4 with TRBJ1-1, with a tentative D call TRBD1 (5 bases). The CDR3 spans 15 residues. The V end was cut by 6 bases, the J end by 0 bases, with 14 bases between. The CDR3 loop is CASRPAGRLNTEAFF. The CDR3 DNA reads TGTGCCAGCAGACCCGCGGGGCGGTTGAACACTGAAGCTTTCTTT.

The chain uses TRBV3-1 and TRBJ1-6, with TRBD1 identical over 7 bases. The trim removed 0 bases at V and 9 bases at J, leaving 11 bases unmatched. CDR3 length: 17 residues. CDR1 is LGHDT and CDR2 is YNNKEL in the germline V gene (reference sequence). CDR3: CASSQEGTVLLGSPLHF. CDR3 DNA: TGTGCCAGCAGCCAAGAAGGGACAGTTCTATTAGGTTCACCCCTCCACTTT.

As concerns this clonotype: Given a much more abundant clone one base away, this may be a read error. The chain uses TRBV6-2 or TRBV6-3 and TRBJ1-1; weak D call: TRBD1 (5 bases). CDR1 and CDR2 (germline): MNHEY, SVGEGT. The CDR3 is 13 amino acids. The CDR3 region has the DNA TGTGCCAGCACCAGGGATGGGAACACTGAAGCTCTCTTT. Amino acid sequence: CASTRDGNTEALF.

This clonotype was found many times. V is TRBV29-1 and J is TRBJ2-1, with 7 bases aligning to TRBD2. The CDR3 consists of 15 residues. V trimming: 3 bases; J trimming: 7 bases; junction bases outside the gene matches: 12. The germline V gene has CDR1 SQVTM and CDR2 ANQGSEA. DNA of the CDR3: TGCAGCGTTGATAAGGGTTTGGGAGGGAGGAATGAGCAGTTCTTC. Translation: CSVDKGLGGRNEQFF.

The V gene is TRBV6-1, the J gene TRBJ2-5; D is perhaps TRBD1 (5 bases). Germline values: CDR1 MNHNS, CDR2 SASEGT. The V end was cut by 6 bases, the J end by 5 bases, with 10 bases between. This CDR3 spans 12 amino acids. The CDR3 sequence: CASRRPGETQYF. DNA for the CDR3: TGTGCCAGCAGGAGACCAGGGGAGACCCAGTACTTC.